Listed below are T cell receptor beta chains from one sample, sequenced in a study of blood T cell repertoires in COVID-19. Data came from immunoSEQ multiplex PCR; TCRdb stores just in-frame clones and leaves some out. The repertoire holds hundreds of thousands of clones, with about nine tenths as singletons. The source material was PBMCs or T cells enriched from blood (not recorded which). Every receptor here comes from a man aged 60 to 75 who had recovered from COVID-19. Both conserved end residues are part of each CDR3. Size tells how often a clone was seen (once, few, many) or the class of an expanded clone, and some rows leave it out.

TRBV10-2 | few | CASRGLSSYEQYF
TRBV3-1/TRBV3-2 | - | CASSQLGAQETQYF
TRBV11-2 | - | CASSPYSGGSVYEQFF
TRBV28 | - | CASSMAQGANQPQHF
TRBV30 | - | CAWSDTSGYNEQFF
TRBV28 | - | CASSSLSWAGGTSSNQPQHF
TRBV5-1 | - | CASSLEALAGGNEQFF
TRBV12-3/TRBV12-4 | - | CASSSFIGNEQFF
TRBV9 | - | CASSVVAGNTGELFF
TRBV5-5 | - | CASGDRVVNEQFF
TRBV3-1/TRBV3-2 | - | CASSRTTGNEQFF
TRBV28 | - | CASGQIGTSGSHEQFF
TRBV18 | - | CASSPLGGATNEKLFF
TRBV15 | - | CATSRTGYSNQPQHF
TRBV18 | once | CASSPRGTDTQYF
TRBV9 | - | CASSVGPGRTYQETQYF
TRBV7-9 | - | CASSLDVLGGSSYNEQFF
TRBV24-1 | - | CATSDQTGADTQYF
TRBV28 | - | CASSFSVGEQYF
TRBV19 | - | CASSASGGSLFEQYF
TRBV5-5 | - | CASSLVPGDSNQPQHF
TRBV5-1 | - | CASSLAGTSLMTEAFF
TRBV6-5 | - | CASSLAGQVYEQYF
TRBV6-2/TRBV6-3 | - | CASSYRTGGQPQHF
TRBV9 | - | CASSVEPGKYYEQYF
TRBV9 | - | CASSVQGWQETQYF
TRBV7-2 | - | CASSLVPGGNTEAFF
TRBV5-5 | - | CASSPRAGQEYNEQFF
TRBV2 | - | CASSFREPLDNEQFF
TRBV28 | - | CATGLAGFYEQYF
TRBV6-5 | - | CASSRDRGGNQPQHF
TRBV24-1 | - | CATSDFTRDTDTQYF
TRBV28 | - | CASSLLGTGANEQFF
TRBV24-1 | - | CATSDLQGQGNYNEQFF
TRBV6-5 | - | CASSFDRATQETQYF
TRBV4-1 | - | CASSQVGTGIDTQYF
TRBV6-5 | - | CASSYLAEGPYEQYF
TRBV3-1/TRBV3-2 | - | CASSQDGRLAGDTQYF
TRBV14 | - | CASSQELGYEQYF
TRBV12-3/TRBV12-4 | - | CASSFGETQYF
TRBV6-5 | - | CASRTGYTEAFF
TRBV28 | - | CAAAERSPGYTF
TRBV7-3 | - | CASSSKTSGRDTQYF
TRBV3-1/TRBV3-2 | - | CASSQGSGGYTF
TRBV5-8 | - | CASSFQGSYEQYF
TRBV7-2 | - | CASSEGLARDTQYF
TRBV5-1 | - | CASSLGPGQNTEAFF
TRBV5-1 | - | CASSPGDSPGGIQYF
TRBV6-1 | - | CASSEVLAAPYNEQFF
TRBV28 | - | CASREQNTEAFF
TRBV4-2 | once | CASSQDEASGRGNEQFF
TRBV5-1 | - | CASSFLSSGGSTDTQYF
TRBV27 | - | CASSHDRAQETQYF